The clone carrying this TCR beta chain was counted many times. Original processing methods: From reference gene primer amplification, estimates of nucleated cell counts were derived. The table came from immunoSEQ multiplex PCR; TCRdb's copy has only in-frame clones and leaves some out. D and trimming come from the DNA, and the V and J calls and clone size come from that table. The repertoire holds fewer than 400,000 clones, about 88% seen once, with over 2.5% in the top ten. This sample was included in a study of blood T cell repertoires in COVID-19. Study overall: Acute and convalescent COVID-19 specimens originated in the United States, Italy and Spain. The cDNA or gDNA used as material had been derived from T cells, B-cell-depleted T cells, or PBMCs.

Material for sequencing was peripheral blood. The clonotype was recovered from a human donor in a cohort sampled during active COVID-19.

The CDR3 DNA is TGTGCCAGCAGTTTATTGGCGGAACAGGGCTTGCGGGAAAAACTGTTTTTT. Amino acids: CASSLLAEQGLREKLFF. The chain employs TRBV28 and TRBJ1-4; possibly TRBD1 for D (6 bases). From germline, CDR1 is MDHEN and CDR2 SYDVKM. V was pared by 1 base and J by 8 bases, with 20 bases between. The CDR3 is 17 residues long. Looking up the rest from reference TRBV28 and TRBJ1-4 gives the full variable domain: DVKVTQSSRYLVKRTGEKVFLECVQDMDHENMFWYRQDPGLGLRLIYFSYDVKMKEKGDIPEGYSVSREKKERFSLILESASTNQTSMYLCASSLLAEQGLREKLFFGSGTQLSVL.